This is a list of T cell receptor beta chains from one sample in a study of blood T cells in healthy people across ages. TCRdb recomputed calls from the 5' RACE reads with MiXCR, one row per CDR3 protein. The data show over 700,000 distinct CDR3 sequences, approximately 55% seen once. Sequenced: blood. The receptors here all came from an elderly man in good health. CDR3s include the opening cysteine and the closing phenylalanine or tryptophan. A D gene is named only where the DNA matches it firmly. Clone size is not always given. Where it is, it says once, few, many or a class for expanded clones.

cdr3_aa cdr3_nt v_call d_call clone_size j_call
CASSQGGTLQYF TGTGCCAGCAGCCAAGGCGGAACCCTCCAGTACTTC TRBV3-1 - - TRBJ2-7
CASSQRGAGVGTDTQYF TGTGCCAGCAGCCAAAGGGGAGCGGGAGTCGGAACAGATACGCAGTATTTT TRBV3-1 TRBD2 few TRBJ2-3
CASSSGVTQETQYF TGTGCCAGCAGCTCGGGAGTTACTCAAGAGACCCAGTACTTC TRBV13 - few TRBJ2-5
CASRGTSAGGEQYF TGTGCCAGCAGGGGGACTAGCGCTGGGGGGGAGCAGTACTTC TRBV12-3/TRBV12-4 TRBD2 - TRBJ2-7
CASSFLLAGYNEQFF TGTGCTAGCAGCTTTCTACTAGCGGGCTACAATGAGCAGTTCTTC TRBV7-7 TRBD2 - TRBJ2-1
CSVSKGTVETQYF TGCAGCGTTTCCAAGGGGACGGTCGAGACCCAGTACTTC TRBV29-1 - many TRBJ2-5
CASSLNGAGATDTQYF TGTGCCAGCAGCTTAAACGGGGCGGGAGCCACAGATACGCAGTATTTT TRBV6-6 TRBD2 - TRBJ2-3
CASSGDRGCGQYF TGTGCCAGCAGTGGGGACAGGGGGTGCGGGCAGTACTTC TRBV25-1 TRBD1 few TRBJ2-7
CASHSLSGANVLTF TGTGCCAGCCACTCTTTGTCTGGGGCCAACGTCCTGACTTTC TRBV11-2 - - TRBJ2-6
CASRRLDRTNYEQYF TGTGCCAGCAGGAGACTGGACAGGACAAACTACGAGCAGTACTTC TRBV27 TRBD1 few TRBJ2-7
CASSLGGQGGGYTF TGCGCCAGCAGCTTGGGAGGACAGGGCGGCGGCTACACCTTC TRBV5-1 TRBD1 - TRBJ1-2
CASSKFERTDSYNEQYF TGTGCCAGCAGCAAATTTGAGCGGACGGACTCCTACAATGAGCAGTACTTC TRBV21-1 - - TRBJ2-7
CASSQAPGQGDNEQYF TGTGCCAGCAGCCAAGCTCCGGGACAGGGTGACAATGAGCAGTACTTC TRBV14 TRBD1 - TRBJ2-7
CATSDPGTGGLTYNEQFF TGTGCCACCAGTGATCCGGGGACAGGGGGACTAACCTACAATGAGCAGTTCTTC TRBV24-1 TRBD1 - TRBJ2-1
CASNPASSYNEQFF TGCGCCAGCAACCCTGCGAGCTCCTACAATGAGCAGTTCTTC TRBV5-1 - - TRBJ2-1
CASSEVRNEKLFF TGTGCCAGCAGTGAAGTCAGAAATGAAAAACTGTTTTTT TRBV6-1 - - TRBJ1-4
CSAASSGSYKQFF TGCAGTGCCGCCTCCAGCGGGAGCTATAAGCAGTTCTTC TRBV20-1 TRBD2 - TRBJ2-1
CSAGERDRNTDTQYF TGCAGTGCTGGAGAAAGGGACAGAAACACAGATACGCAGTATTTT TRBV20-1 TRBD1 - TRBJ2-3
CAATPGTVIHEQFF TGTGCCGCCACACCTGGGACAGTTATCCATGAGCAGTTCTTC TRBV6-1 TRBD1 - TRBJ2-1
CASSQGNRGSGYNEQFF TGTGCCAGCAGCCAAGGTAACCGGGGTAGCGGATACAATGAGCAGTTCTTC TRBV4-2 - once TRBJ2-1
CSAHGQGVTTDTQYF TGCAGCGCGCATGGACAGGGGGTGACCACAGATACGCAGTATTTT TRBV29-1 TRBD1 - TRBJ2-3
CASSQDRAGADTQYF TGTGCCAGCAGCCAAGATAGAGCGGGAGCAGATACGCAGTATTTT TRBV3-1 TRBD2 - TRBJ2-3
CASSIGPRTGANVLTF TGTGCCAGCAGTATCGGACCCAGGACTGGGGCCAACGTCCTGACTTTC TRBV12-3/TRBV12-4 - once TRBJ2-6
CASRKTGGNSPLHF TGTGCCAGCAGGAAGACAGGGGGTAATTCACCCCTCCACTTT TRBV28 TRBD1 - TRBJ1-6
CATAIRQGRSPLHF TGTGCCACAGCTATCCGGCAGGGGAGATCACCCCTCCACTTT TRBV12-3/TRBV12-4 - once TRBJ1-6
CASNTNGVGEQYF TGTGCCAGCAATACGAATGGAGTCGGCGAGCAGTACTTC TRBV11-1 - - TRBJ2-7
CASRATENRYAYF TGTGCCAGCAGGGCTACGGAGAACAGATACGCGTATTTT TRBV12-3/TRBV12-4 - - TRBJ2-3
CAIRYADLYNEQFF TGTGCCATCAGGTATGCGGACCTCTACAATGAGCAGTTCTTC TRBV10-3 - few TRBJ2-1
CASSLVALEQFF TGTGCCAGCAGCTTAGTAGCGCTTGAGCAGTTCTTC TRBV7-9 - - TRBJ2-1
CASSPQGPVYGYTF TGTGCCAGCAGTCCACAGGGGCCAGTCTATGGCTACACCTTC TRBV12-3/TRBV12-4 TRBD1 few TRBJ1-2
CSVERTGETQYF TGCAGCGTTGAGAGGACGGGAGAGACCCAGTACTTC TRBV29-1 - few TRBJ2-5
CATSEGTSRNEQFF TGTGCCACCAGTGAAGGGACTAGTAGGAATGAGCAGTTCTTC TRBV24-1 TRBD2 once TRBJ2-1
CASRLSGADYGYTF TGTGCCAGCAGACTTTCGGGGGCCGATTATGGCTACACCTTC TRBV6-6 - - TRBJ1-2
CATDISGRSYEQYF TGTGCCACTGATATTAGCGGGAGATCCTACGAGCAGTACTTC TRBV28 TRBD2 - TRBJ2-7
CSVGQGTGQPQHF TGCAGCGTTGGACAGGGCACGGGTCAGCCCCAGCATTTT TRBV29-1 TRBD1 - TRBJ1-5
CASIRRQHSCEQYF TGTGCCAGCATTAGGAGACAGCATTCCTGCGAGCAGTACTTC TRBV7-4 - few TRBJ2-7
CSARDWDEQYF TGCAGTGCTAGAGATTGGGACGAGCAGTACTTC TRBV20-1 - - TRBJ2-7
CSAQTSGTYNEQFF TGCAGTGCACAGACTAGCGGGACATACAATGAGCAGTTCTTC TRBV20-1 TRBD2 - TRBJ2-1
CASSRGEGESSYEQYF TGTGCCAGCAGCCGGGGGGAGGGCGAGAGCTCCTACGAGCAGTACTTC TRBV21-1 - - TRBJ2-7
CSVDSSTDTQYF TGCAGCGTTGATTCCAGCACAGATACGCAGTATTTT TRBV29-1 - - TRBJ2-3
CASSRGVDEQFF TGTGCCAGCAGCCGCGGAGTTGATGAGCAGTTCTTC TRBV7-9 - few TRBJ2-1
CATRGMGLFDEQFF TGTGCCACCAGGGGAATGGGCCTTTTCGATGAGCAGTTCTTC TRBV24-1 - - TRBJ2-1
CSVAFVGPTGEQYF TGCAGCGTTGCCTTCGTGGGCCCGACGGGCGAGCAGTACTTC TRBV29-1 - - TRBJ2-7
CASRGAGQGYGYTF TGTGCCAGCAGGGGTGCGGGGCAGGGCTATGGCTACACCTTC TRBV25-1 - few TRBJ1-2
CARIQGKYEQYF TGTGCCAGGATACAGGGGAAATACGAGCAGTACTTC TRBV6-4 TRBD1 few TRBJ2-7